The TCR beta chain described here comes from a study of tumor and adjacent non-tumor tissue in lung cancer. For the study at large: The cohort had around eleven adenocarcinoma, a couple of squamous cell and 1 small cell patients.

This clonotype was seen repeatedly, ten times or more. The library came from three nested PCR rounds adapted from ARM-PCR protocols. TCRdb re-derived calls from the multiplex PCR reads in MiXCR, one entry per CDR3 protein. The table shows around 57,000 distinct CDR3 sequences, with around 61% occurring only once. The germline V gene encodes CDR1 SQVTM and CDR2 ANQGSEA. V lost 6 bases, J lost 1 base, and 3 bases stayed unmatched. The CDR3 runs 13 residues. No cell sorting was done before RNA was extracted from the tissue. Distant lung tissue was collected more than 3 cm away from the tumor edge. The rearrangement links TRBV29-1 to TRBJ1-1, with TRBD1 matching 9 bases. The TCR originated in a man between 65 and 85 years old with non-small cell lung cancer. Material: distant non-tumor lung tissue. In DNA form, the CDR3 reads TGCAGCGTACGGACAGGGGCGAACACTGAAGCTTTCTTT. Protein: CSVRTGANTEAFF.